The 26 T cell receptor beta chains below were found in one sample sequenced in a study of cytomegalovirus exposure and HLA in healthy donors. The PCR employed 60 Vbeta primers together with 13 Jbeta primers. Some clones are missing from TCRdb's copy, which holds only in-frame ones; the method was immunoSEQ multiplex PCR. The sample records 150,000 to 250,000 clones, 85% being singletons. The sequencing sample was made of PBMCs. These receptors all stem from a woman between 45 and 65 years old in good health and CMV-seronegative.

J is TRBJ1-3 and V is TRBV9; D may be TRBD1 (5 bases). There are 13 residues in the CDR3. Trimming stripped 4 bases from V and 4 bases from J, with 9 bases between. CDR1 and CDR2 from the germline V gene are SGDLS and YYNGEE. CDR3 region: CASSRGAGNTIYF. CDR3 DNA: TGTGCCAGCAGCCGCGGGGCGGGAAACACCATATATTTT.

The chain links TRBV28 to TRBJ2-1, with TRBD1 matching over 8 bases. With V trimmed by 1 base and J by 7 bases, 6 bases remained unmatched. The CDR3 length is 15 residues. Germline values: CDR1 MDHEN, CDR2 SYDVKM. The CDR3 sequence: CASSLFSRGQNEQFF. CDR3 in DNA: TGTGCCAGCAGTTTATTTAGCAGGGGGCAGAATGAGCAGTTCTTC.

In its sample, this clone was seen once. The V call is TRBV7-9, the J call TRBJ1-2, with 8 bases aligning to TRBD1. Germline assignment: CDR1 SEHNR and CDR2 FQNEAQ (reference sequence). This CDR3 comprises 15 residues. V dropped 3 bases and J dropped 3; count of bases not matched to a gene: 6. This CDR3 is CASSLHRGGDYGYTF. The CDR3 region has the DNA TGTGCCAGCAGCTTGCACAGGGGGGGCGACTATGGCTACACCTTC.

The chain has TRBV9 and TRBJ2-3; the D gene is possibly TRBD2 (5 bases). Germline values: CDR1 SGDLS, CDR2 YYNGEE. The CDR3 sequence is 14 residues long. V gave up 4 bases and J gave up 5 bases, with 14 bases separating them. DNA for the CDR3: TGTGCCAGCAGCCCCGGTCAACTAGGAGATACGCAGTATTTT. This encodes CASSPGQLGDTQYF.

This clone was counted between two and nine times. The sample holds other DNA sequences that translate to the same CDR3. This chain links TRBV7-9 with TRBJ1-1; 7 bases line up with TRBD1. Germline V gene sequence: CDR1 SEHNR, CDR2 FQNEAQ (reference sequence). The V segment lost 6 bases and the J segment 1 base; nucleotides outside the gene matches: 5. This CDR3 contains 14 residues. CDR3 residues: CASSRTGQNTEAFF. CDR3 nucleotide sequence: TGTGCCAGCAGTCGGACAGGCCAGAACACTGAAGCTTTCTTT.

This clone was seen once. The chain joins TRBV27 to TRBJ2-7, with no clear D. V lost 6 bases to trimming and J lost 0 bases, with 6 bases between them. The CDR3 spans 12 residues. Looked up from germline, CDR1 is MNHEY and CDR2 is SMNVEV (reference sequence). The CDR3 DNA sequence: TGTGCCAGCAGGGCTTTCTCCTACGAGCAGTACTTC. This gives the protein CASRAFSYEQYF.

This chain joins TRBV27 and TRBJ2-7, with 11 bases lining up with TRBD2. CDR3 size: 16 residues. Germline CDR1 and CDR2: MNHEY and SMNVEV (reference sequence). After removal of 6 bases from V and 3 bases from J, the junction contained 10 bases not matched to a gene. CDR3 protein: CASSLWFTSGSYEQYF. The CDR3, as DNA: TGTGCCAGCAGCCTATGGTTCACTAGCGGGAGCTACGAGCAGTACTTC.

This clone was recorded a few times. V is TRBV7-2 and J is TRBJ2-2; possibly TRBD1 for D (5 bases). The CDR3 runs 17 residues. Germline V gene sequence: CDR1 SGHTA, CDR2 FQGNSA. Deletions cut 4 bases from V and 4 bases from J, with 19 bases between. CDR3 residues: CASSSTPATAPTGELFF. The CDR3 coding sequence is TGTGCCAGCAGCTCTACCCCGGCGACAGCGCCCACCGGGGAGCTGTTTTTT.

The CDR3 region has the DNA TGTGCCAGCAGCCCTCCCGGACTAGCGGGTCAAGAGACCCAGTACTTC. Translating gives CASSPPGLAGQETQYF. V and J are TRBV7-2 and TRBJ2-5; TRBD2 matches at 11 bases. In germline, CDR1 is SGHTA, CDR2 FQGNSA. The CDR3 spans 16 residues. Trimming cost V 5 bases and J 2 bases; bases outside gene matches: 7.

The chain carries TRBV28 and TRBJ1-3; possibly TRBD1 for D (5 bases). V was clipped by 2 bases and J by 4 bases, with 9 bases between them. The length of the CDR3 is 14 residues. The V gene's germline CDR1 is MDHEN and CDR2 SYDVKM. The CDR3 reads CASSLVNRGNTIYF. CDR3 sequence (DNA): TGTGCCAGCAGTTTAGTAAACAGGGGAAACACCATATATTTT.

The chain employs TRBV15 and TRBJ2-2; 7 bases line up with TRBD1. With 4 bases clipped from V and 4 bases from J, the junction kept 12 bases outside the gene matches. The CDR3 loop spans 17 amino acids. Germline V CDR1 and CDR2: LNHNV, YYDKDF (reference sequence). The CDR3: CATSTRQGTSRTGELFF. The CDR3 DNA is TGTGCCACCAGCACCCGACAGGGCACATCTCGCACCGGGGAGCTGTTTTTT.

This sequence joins TRBV4-1 and TRBJ2-5; D is perhaps TRBD1 (5 bases). Trimming took off 1 base at V and 2 bases at J, with 17 bases between the two ends. CDR1 MGHRA and CDR2 YSYEKL come from the germline V gene. The CDR3 covers 17 residues. Here the CDR3 reads CASSQGSRAGIQETQYF. As DNA, the CDR3 is TGCGCCAGCAGCCAAGGATCCAGGGCAGGGATTCAAGAGACCCAGTACTTC.

The chain has TRBV7-5 and TRBJ1-3. TRBV7-5 is classified as a pseudogene. CDR3 size: 16 residues. The CDR3 region is CASSSSSAGSGNTIYF. In DNA, the CDR3 is TGTGCCAGCAGCTCCAGTTCCGCGGGTTCTGGAAACACCATATATTTT.

The V call is TRBV9, the J call TRBJ2-5; 9 positions match TRBD1. Per germline, CDR1 SGDLS and CDR2 YYNGEE. The CDR3 is made up of 17 amino acids. Trimming took 4 bases from V and 2 from J; bases not matched to a gene: 12. The CDR3 DNA follows: TGTGCCAGCAGCCCTTGGGGGGGACAGGGTGAACAAGAGACCCAGTACTTC. Translated: CASSPWGGQGEQETQYF. Complete variable domain (other parts from reference TRBV9 and TRBJ2-5): DSGVTQTPKHLITATGQRVTLRCSPRSGDLSVYWYQQSLDQGLQFLIQYYNGEERAKGNILERFSAQQFPDLHSELNLSSLELGDSALYFCASSPWGGQGEQETQYFGPGTRLLVL.

The chain links TRBV27 to TRBJ2-7, with TRBD2 as a possible D gene (6 bases). CDR3 length equals 13 residues. The germline V gene encodes CDR1 MNHEY and CDR2 SMNVEV (reference sequence). V lost 6 bases to trimming and J lost 0 bases, with 9 bases between them. Written as DNA, the CDR3 is TGTGCCAGCAGATCGGGACTCTCCTACGAGCAGTACTTC. This codes for CASRSGLSYEQYF.

This clone was recorded only once. The J gene is TRBJ1-4, the V gene TRBV6-5, with unresolved D. The V gene lost 0 bases and the J gene lost 8 bases, with 16 bases spanning the gap. The CDR3 has 16 residues. Germline V gene lookup returns CDR1 MNHEY and CDR2 SVGAGI. The CDR3 reads CASSYSAGRVREKLFF. CDR3 DNA sequence: TGTGCCAGCAGTTACTCGGCCGGGAGGGTACGAGAAAAACTGTTTTTT.

Remarks on this clone: This specimen includes other DNA sequences encoding the same CDR3. The CDR3 DNA reads as TGTGCCAGCAGTGAGTCTTACGAGCAGTACTTC. Translation: CASSESYEQYF. This chain joins TRBV28 and TRBJ2-7, with unresolved D. Germline CDR1 and CDR2: MDHEN and SYDVKM. The CDR3 runs to 11 residues. With 5 bases removed from V and 4 bases from J, the gap between germline ends came to 6 bases. Drawing the rest from reference TRBV28 and TRBJ2-7, the complete variable domain is DVKVTQSSRYLVKRTGEKVFLECVQDMDHENMFWYRQDPGLGLRLIYFSYDVKMKEKGDIPEGYSVSREKKERFSLILESASTNQTSMYLCASSESYEQYFGPGTRLTVT.

J is TRBJ2-2 and V is TRBV27; D gene unclear. The CDR3 totals 14 residues. Germline assignment: CDR1 MNHEY and CDR2 SMNVEV (reference sequence). Trimming left V 5 bases short and J 6 bases short, with 13 bases between. The CDR3 here is CASSLPSVAGELFF. CDR3 DNA: TGTGCCAGCAGTCTTCCTTCTGTTGCCGGGGAGCTGTTTTTT.

This chain connects TRBV5-8 to TRBJ2-1; D possibly corresponds to TRBD2 (6 bases). Germline V lookup: CDR1 SGHTS, CDR2 YDEGEE. There are 13 residues in the CDR3. V was pared by 0 bases and J by 6 bases, with 7 bases between. CDR3 amino acids: CASSLGLGNEQFF. CDR3 DNA sequence: TGTGCCAGCAGCTTGGGACTAGGCAATGAGCAGTTCTTC.

The chain uses TRBV29-1 and TRBJ2-3, with 8 bases lining up with TRBD2. The CDR3 contains 14 residues. V trimming: 7 bases; J trimming: 0 bases; junction bases outside the gene matches: 6. Germline CDR1 and CDR2: SQVTM and ANQGSEA. In DNA form, the CDR3 reads TGCAGCGCTCTACTAGCGGAGAGCACAGATACGCAGTATTTT. Its translation is CSALLAESTDTQYF.

This chain links TRBV19 with TRBJ1-2; TRBD1 aligns across 7 bases. Germline values: CDR1 LNHDA, CDR2 SQIVND (reference sequence). This CDR3 is built from 16 residues. J gave up 6 bases and V 2 bases, and 12 bases lay outside the gene matches. CDR3 coding DNA: TGTGCCAGTAGTATACAGGGGGGCTACAGCGTAAATGGCTACACCTTC. This gives the protein CASSIQGGYSVNGYTF.

This sequence joins TRBV9 and TRBJ2-3, with no clear D. The V end was cut by 0 bases, the J end by 0 bases, with 14 bases between. The CDR3 is 17 amino acids. CDR1 SGDLS and CDR2 YYNGEE come from the germline V gene. The CDR3 protein is CASSVVGRLSSTDTQYF. The CDR3 region has the DNA TGTGCCAGCAGCGTAGTTGGTCGGTTATCTAGCACAGATACGCAGTATTTT.

The CDR3, as DNA: TGTGCCAGCAGTTCATCCGGGGCGGGGGTGTCCTACGAGCAGTACTTC. Amino acid sequence: CASSSSGAGVSYEQYF. The V gene is TRBV6-5, the J gene TRBJ2-7; TRBD2 agrees at 7 bases. CDR3 length: 16 residues. V was clipped by 4 bases and J by 1 base; unmatched bases: 10. Germline V lookup: CDR1 MNHEY, CDR2 SVGAGI.

The V call is TRBV7-2, the J call TRBJ2-7; perhaps TRBD2 as D (6 bases). The germline V and J ends were trimmed by 1 base and 4 bases, with 14 bases remaining between them. Germline V gives CDR1 SGHTA, CDR2 FQGNSA. This CDR3 comprises 15 residues. The CDR3 bases are TGTGCCAGCAGCTTAGGGGGGACTTTTATTTACGAGCAGTACTTC. It yields the protein CASSLGGTFIYEQYF.

This clone was observed once. V gene TRBV27 combines with J gene TRBJ2-2; D gene unclear. This CDR3 comprises 14 residues. V was trimmed by 5 bases and J by 1 base, leaving 8 bases between them. CDR1 and CDR2 (germline): MNHEY, SMNVEV (reference sequence). The CDR3 sequence is CASSLSLNTGELFF. CDR3 DNA: TGTGCCAGCAGTCTCAGTTTGAACACCGGGGAGCTGTTTTTT.

The chain recombines TRBV27 with TRBJ2-1; tentatively, D is TRBD2 (5 bases). The CDR3 extends over 16 amino acids. In germline, CDR1 is MNHEY, CDR2 SMNVEV (reference sequence). V lost 0 bases and J lost 1, with 10 bases in between. CDR3 loop: CASSLSAATSYNEQFF. CDR3 nucleotide sequence: TGTGCCAGCAGTTTATCAGCGGCCACTTCCTACAATGAGCAGTTCTTC.